This T cell receptor beta chain was found in a study of radiotherapy plus CTLA-4 blockade in lung cancer (dated by TCRdb to between 2017 and 2018). Describing the broader study: Among enrolled patients, roughly 18% had an objective response and approximately 30% reached disease control. General findings and caveats noted by the study authors: The strongest predictors of response, as reported, were early dynamic changes in blood T cell clones along with a rise in serum interferon-beta after radiation. After treatment with radiotherapy and ipilimumab, TCR clones that came from tumors expanded in the peripheral blood.

A word on this clone: Its target antigen remains unknown. The input lacks base qualities; no much larger clone sits a single base away.

The library was made by the immunoSEQ multiplex PCR assay. The immuneACCESS repertoire file appears here via TCRdb, limited to in-frame rearrangements. These files lack a portion of the clones; in checked studies, under half of the deficit traces to unresolved V genes, and the cause of the others is not known. In this sample the table shows more than 90,000 clones, nearly 80% of which occur a single time. 4.5% to 6.5% of the sample is taken by the ten largest. The study evaluated CTLA-4 blockade (ipilimumab) given together with focal radiation therapy in patients who had chemo-refractory metastatic non-small-cell lung cancer. This receptor was taken from a human donor with non-small cell lung cancer who had a partial response to radiotherapy plus ipilimumab. The specimen comprised peripheral blood, sampled from a patient treated with radiotherapy plus ipilimumab.

The DNA sequence reads TGTGCCAGTAGTATGGCGGCCCGCGGTACTGAAGCTTTCTTT. Its protein is CASSMAARGTEAFF. The sequence links TRBV19 to TRBJ1-1; no D gene call is confident. CDR1 and CDR2 are drawn from the germline V gene (reference sequence): LNHDA, SQIVND. The CDR3 runs 14 residues from the cysteine to the phenylalanine. Only the CDR3 DNA is retained, 42 bases long and in frame from the first base. Trimming at the junction amounts to 3 bases on V and 5 bases on J, and the germline ends lie 13 bases apart.